This is a list of T cell receptor beta chains from one sample in a study of cytomegalovirus exposure and HLA in healthy donors. The protocol was immunoSEQ multiplex PCR, while the TCRdb copy is restricted to in-frame clones and leaves out a portion. The data contain approximately 65,000 clones, 91% of them singletons. The sample taken for sequencing was PBMCs. These receptor sequences come from a man between 18 and 35 years old in good health and CMV-seronegative. The CDR3 runs from the conserved cysteine through the conserved F or W.

cdr3_aa	v_call	j_call
CASSIVGSGTLEQYF	TRBV19	TRBJ2-7
CASSQESILFTGELFF	TRBV4-3	TRBJ2-2
CASSSQGWQETQYF	TRBV14	TRBJ2-5
CSGGGSPSYNEQFF	TRBV29-1	TRBJ2-1
CASSSISGLVADTQYF	TRBV5-1	TRBJ2-3
CASRESSGNTIYF	TRBV2	TRBJ1-3
CASSDQLESTGELFF	TRBV6-4	TRBJ2-2
CASSLSHQAFF	TRBV7-9	TRBJ1-1
CASSGGAPGVNYGYTF	TRBV5-1	TRBJ1-2
CATSRGRGIYNEQFF	TRBV15	TRBJ2-1
CASSLDQGSRGQFF	TRBV5-6	TRBJ2-1
CASSVGGSDTQYF	TRBV2	TRBJ2-3
CASSFLGGTVYGYTF	TRBV11-2	TRBJ1-2
CASSSRTGMNTEAFF	TRBV7-2	TRBJ1-1
CASSQERSATEAFF	TRBV4-3	TRBJ1-1